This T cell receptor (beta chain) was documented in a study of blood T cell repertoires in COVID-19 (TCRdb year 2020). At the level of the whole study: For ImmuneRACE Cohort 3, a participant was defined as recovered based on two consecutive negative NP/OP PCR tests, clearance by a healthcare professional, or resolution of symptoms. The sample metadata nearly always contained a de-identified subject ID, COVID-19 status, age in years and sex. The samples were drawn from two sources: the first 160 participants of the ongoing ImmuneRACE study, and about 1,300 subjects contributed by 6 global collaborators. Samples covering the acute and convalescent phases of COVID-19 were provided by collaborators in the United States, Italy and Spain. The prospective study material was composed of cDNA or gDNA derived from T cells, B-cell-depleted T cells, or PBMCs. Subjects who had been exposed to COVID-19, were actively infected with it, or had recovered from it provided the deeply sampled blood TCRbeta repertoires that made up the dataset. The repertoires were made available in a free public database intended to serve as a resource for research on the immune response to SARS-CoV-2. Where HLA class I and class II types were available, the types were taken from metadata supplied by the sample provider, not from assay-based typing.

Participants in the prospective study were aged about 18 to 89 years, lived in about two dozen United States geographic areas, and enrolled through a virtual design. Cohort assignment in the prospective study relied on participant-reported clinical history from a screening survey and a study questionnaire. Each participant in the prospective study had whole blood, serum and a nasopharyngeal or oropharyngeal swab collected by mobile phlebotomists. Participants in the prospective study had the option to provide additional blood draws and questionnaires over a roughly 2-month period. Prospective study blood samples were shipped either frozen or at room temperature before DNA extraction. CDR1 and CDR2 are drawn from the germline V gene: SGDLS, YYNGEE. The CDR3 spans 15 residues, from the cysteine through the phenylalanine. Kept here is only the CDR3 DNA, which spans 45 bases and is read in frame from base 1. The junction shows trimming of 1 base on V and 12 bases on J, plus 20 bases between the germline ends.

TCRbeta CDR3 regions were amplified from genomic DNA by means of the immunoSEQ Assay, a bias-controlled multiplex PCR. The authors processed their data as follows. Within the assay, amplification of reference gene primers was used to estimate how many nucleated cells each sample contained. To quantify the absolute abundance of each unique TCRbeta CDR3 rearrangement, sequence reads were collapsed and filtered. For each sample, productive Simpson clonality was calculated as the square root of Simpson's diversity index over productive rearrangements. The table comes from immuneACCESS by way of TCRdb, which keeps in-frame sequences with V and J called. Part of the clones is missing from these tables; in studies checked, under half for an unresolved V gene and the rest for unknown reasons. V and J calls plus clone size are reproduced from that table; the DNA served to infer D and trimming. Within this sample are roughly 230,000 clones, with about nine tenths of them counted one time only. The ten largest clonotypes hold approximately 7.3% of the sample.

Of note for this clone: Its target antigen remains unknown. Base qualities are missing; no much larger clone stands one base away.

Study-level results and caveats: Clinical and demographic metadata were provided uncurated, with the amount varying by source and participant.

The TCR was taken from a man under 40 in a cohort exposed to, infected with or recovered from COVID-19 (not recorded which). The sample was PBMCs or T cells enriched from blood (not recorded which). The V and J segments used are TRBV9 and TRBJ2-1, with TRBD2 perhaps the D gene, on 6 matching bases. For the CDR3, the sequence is CASSVKGLALDTQFF. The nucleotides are TGTGCCAGCAGCGTAAAGGGGCTAGCGTTAGATACGCAGTTCTTC.